The 2 T cell receptor beta chains below come from one sample, sequenced in a study of CD8+ T cells in alopecia areata. cDNA serving as the sequencing template came from extracted, reverse transcribed RNA. The protocol was immunoSEQ multiplex PCR, while the TCRdb copy is restricted to in-frame clones and leaves out a portion. The data contain roughly 140,000 clones, less than 75% of them singletons. Material for sequencing was CD8+ T cells sorted from blood. These receptors came from a human donor in good health.

V gene TRBV7-3 combines with J gene TRBJ1-2; TRBD1 is a possible D gene (6 bases). The V gene lost 5 bases and the J gene lost 6 bases, with 22 bases spanning the gap. The CDR3 runs to 16 residues. Germline V gene data show CDR1 as SGHTA and CDR2 as FQGTGA. CDR3 in amino acids: CASSPRGALAFHGYTF. The CDR3, as DNA: TGTGCCAGCAGCCCACGGGGGGCCCTAGCTTTCCATGGCTACACCTTC.

The chain joins TRBV2 to TRBJ1-1, with D unresolved. CDR1 is SNHLY and CDR2 is FYNNEI in the germline V gene. The V end lost 7 bases, the J end lost 4 bases, and 10 bases lay between the germline ends. The CDR3 has 12 amino acids. The CDR3 bases are TGTGCCAGCACGGCCTGGGGCACTGAAGCTTTCTTT. Amino acids: CASTAWGTEAFF.